These 16 T cell receptor beta chains share one sample of origin, sequenced in a study of blood T cell repertoires in COVID-19 (dated by TCRdb to 2020 to 2021). Libraries came from the immunoSEQ multiplex PCR assay. The immuneACCESS repertoire file appears here via TCRdb, limited to in-frame rearrangements. These files lack a portion of the clones; in checked studies, under half of the deficit traces to unresolved V genes, and the cause of the others is not known. The sample table contains over 100,000 clones; only one count was recorded for about four fifths of them. Approximately 4.5% of the sample rests with the top ten. The source material was peripheral blood. The receptors shown here come from a human donor in a cohort sampled during active COVID-19.

The sample holds one count of this clone. The chain combines TRBV13 with TRBJ2-7; D unresolved. This CDR3 has 11 amino acids. Germline CDR1 reads PRHDT; CDR2 reads FYEKMQ (reference sequence). The V and J ends lost 2 bases and 5 bases respectively, with 4 bases between them. As DNA, the CDR3 is TGTGCCAGCAGCTTAAGCCACGAGCAGTACTTC. This translates into CASSLSHEQYF. The entire variable domain, with the rest obtained from reference TRBV13 and TRBJ2-7, is as follows: AAGVIQSPRHLIKEKRETATLKCYPIPRHDTVYWYQQGPGQDPQFLISFYEKMQSDKGSIPDRFSAQQFSDYHSELNMSSLELGDSALYFCASSLSHEQYFGPGTRLTVT.

This chain joins TRBV19 and TRBJ2-3; 9 bases line up with TRBD1. Germline CDR1 LNHDA, CDR2 SQIVND (reference sequence). The CDR3 runs 16 residues. The junction had 10 bases not matched to a gene; V was cut back by 5 bases and J by 4 bases. For the CDR3, the DNA is TGTGCCAGTAGTCAGTCCGGGACAGGGTACCCAGATACGCAGTATTTT. This sequence encodes CASSQSGTGYPDTQYF.

This clone has more than one count but fewer than ten. The J gene is TRBJ1-3, the V gene TRBV5-1, with 8 bases matching TRBD1. V lost 4 bases and J lost 0; bases outside the gene matches: 6. There are 16 residues in the CDR3. Germline-derived CDR1 and CDR2 are SGHRS and YFSETQ. The chain's CDR3 is CASSHTGGSSGNTIYF. CDR3 nucleotides: TGCGCCAGCAGCCATACAGGGGGAAGCTCTGGAAACACCATATATTTT.

V usage is TRBV18 and J usage is TRBJ2-2, with D maybe TRBD2 (5 bases). Germline loops: CDR1 KGHSH, CDR2 LQKENI. This CDR3 is 16 amino acids long. The V and J ends lost 3 bases and 3 bases respectively, with 14 bases between them. This chain's CDR3 is CASSPDRLLDTGELFF. The CDR3 DNA reads as TGTGCCAGCTCACCTGACCGACTACTAGACACCGGGGAGCTGTTTTTT.

The chain links TRBV4-2 to TRBJ1-5, with D hard to call. V lost 1 base and J 7 bases, leaving 14 bases between the germline ends. CDR3 length: 15 amino acids. CDR1 LGHNA and CDR2 YNFKEQ come from the germline V gene. The CDR3 spells CASSQVSAPVQPQHF. The CDR3, as DNA: TGTGCCAGCAGCCAAGTTAGTGCCCCGGTCCAGCCCCAGCATTTT.

The chain employs TRBV7-8 and TRBJ2-4; D ambiguous. The CDR3 runs to 12 residues. With 5 bases removed from V and 7 bases from J, the gap between germline ends came to 9 bases. CDR1 SGHVS and CDR2 FQNEAQ come from the germline V gene. CDR3 DNA: TGTGCCAGCAGCGAAAGCTCTAACATTCAGTACTTC. Encoded protein: CASSESSNIQYF.

J is TRBJ1-5 and V is TRBV3-1 (or the pseudogene TRBV3-2); D call uncertain. V dropped 3 bases and J dropped 3 bases, with 6 bases sitting between them. The germline CDR1 and CDR2 sequences are LGHDT and YNNKEL (reference sequence). The CDR3 extends over 13 amino acids. CDR3 sequence (DNA): TGTGCCAGCAGCCACGGAGACAATCAGCCCCAGCATTTT. Its translation: CASSHGDNQPQHF.

This clone was detected a few times. The chain carries TRBV4-1 and TRBJ1-5; 7 bases line up with TRBD1. The V segment lost 3 bases and the J segment 3 bases; nucleotides outside the gene matches: 5. Per the germline V gene, CDR1 is MGHRA and CDR2 is YSYEKL. The CDR3 extends over 15 amino acids. The CDR3 region has the DNA TGCGCCAGCAGCCAGGGGACAGCCTACAATCAGCCCCAGCATTTT. Protein sequence: CASSQGTAYNQPQHF.

The CDR3 bases are TGTGCCAGCAGAGGACTAGCGGCGAGCTCCTACGAGCAGTACTTC. Its protein is CASRGLAASSYEQYF. This rearrangement joins TRBV27 to TRBJ2-7, with 10 bases aligning to TRBD2. This CDR3 is 15 amino acids long. Trimming at V came to 6 bases and at J to 0 bases, leaving 5 bases not matched to a gene. The germline CDR1 and CDR2 sequences are MNHEY and SMNVEV (reference sequence).

The gene calls are TRBV5-5 and TRBJ1-1; 7 bases map to TRBD1. Germline CDR1 reads SGHKS; CDR2 reads YYEKEE (reference sequence). V shed 4 bases, J shed 1 base, and the junction held 1 base outside the gene matches. The length of the CDR3 is 13 residues. The CDR3: CASSRTGNTEAFF. Here the CDR3 DNA reads TGTGCCAGCAGCCGGACAGGGAACACTGAAGCTTTCTTT.

V gene TRBV4-1 combines with J gene TRBJ1-2, with no clear D. Trimming cost V 4 bases and J 2 bases, with 14 bases left between them. The germline CDR1 and CDR2 sequences are MGHRA and YSYEKL. The CDR3 consists of 15 residues. The CDR3, as DNA: TGCGCCAGCAGCCCGAGGCCGGCGGCGAACTATGGCTACACCTTC. It translates to CASSPRPAANYGYTF.

The chain uses TRBV6-6 and TRBJ1-1; D call uncertain. The germline CDR1 and CDR2 sequences are MNHNY and SVGAGI (reference sequence). The CDR3 is 15 amino acids. V lost 6 bases to trimming and J lost 2 bases, with 16 bases between them. This CDR3 is CASSSRGQTNTEAFF. In DNA form, the CDR3 reads TGTGCCAGCAGCTCCCGAGGCCAGACTAACACTGAAGCTTTCTTT.

This chain joins TRBV3-1 (or the pseudogene TRBV3-2) and TRBJ2-1; a weak D match, TRBD1 (6 bases). This CDR3 contains 14 residues. CDR1 LGHDT and CDR2 YNNKEL come from the germline V gene (reference sequence). V dropped 0 bases and J dropped 7 bases, with 10 bases sitting between them. The CDR3 reads CASSQEWGRNEQFF. The CDR3 region has the DNA TGTGCCAGCAGCCAAGAATGGGGGCGGAATGAGCAGTTCTTC.

The gene calls are TRBV5-1 and TRBJ2-3, with D perhaps matching TRBD2 (5 bases). Germline V gene sequence: CDR1 SGHRS, CDR2 YFSETQ. The CDR3 totals 16 residues. V was cut by 1 base and J by 2 bases, with 14 bases left in between. This CDR3 is CASSLIVGRLTDTQYF. CDR3 DNA: TGCGCCAGCAGCTTGATTGTAGGGAGACTCACAGATACGCAGTATTTT.

The genes are TRBV30 and TRBJ2-5; a weak D match, TRBD1 (6 bases). The V gene lost 6 bases and the J gene lost 2 bases, with 13 bases spanning the gap. The germline V gene encodes CDR1 GTSNPN and CDR2 SVGIG (reference sequence). The CDR3 runs to 13 residues. CDR3 DNA: TGTGCCTGCCACATAGGGACACAAGAGACCCAGTACTTC. It encodes CACHIGTQETQYF. Combining the CDR3 with reference TRBV30 and TRBJ2-5 gives the whole variable domain SQTIHQWPATLVQPVGSPLSLECTVEGTSNPNLYWYRQAAGRGLQLLFYSVGIGQISSEVPQNLSASRPQDRQFILSSKKLLLSDSGFYLCACHIGTQETQYFGPGTRLLVL.

V and J are TRBV4-3 and TRBJ2-3, with D maybe TRBD2 (7 bases). V lost 2 bases to trimming and J lost 1 base, with 13 bases between them. The CDR3 length is 16 residues. The V gene's germline CDR1 is LGHNA and CDR2 YSLEER. CDR3: CASSQLRGGRTDTQYF. The CDR3, as DNA: TGCGCCAGCAGCCAACTTAGGGGGGGCCGCACAGATACGCAGTATTTT.